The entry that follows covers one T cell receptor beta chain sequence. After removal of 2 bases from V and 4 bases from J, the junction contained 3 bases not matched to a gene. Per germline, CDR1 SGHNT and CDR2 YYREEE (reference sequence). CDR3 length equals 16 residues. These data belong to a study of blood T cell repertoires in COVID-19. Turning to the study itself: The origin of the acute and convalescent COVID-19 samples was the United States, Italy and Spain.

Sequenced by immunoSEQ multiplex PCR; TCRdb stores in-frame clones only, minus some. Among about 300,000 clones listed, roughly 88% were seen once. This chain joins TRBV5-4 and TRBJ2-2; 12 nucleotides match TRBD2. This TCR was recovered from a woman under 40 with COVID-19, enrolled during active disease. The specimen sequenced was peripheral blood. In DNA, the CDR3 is TGTGCCAGCAGCTTACTAGCGGGGGGACCCACCGGGGAGCTGTTTTTT. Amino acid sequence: CASSLLAGGPTGELFF.